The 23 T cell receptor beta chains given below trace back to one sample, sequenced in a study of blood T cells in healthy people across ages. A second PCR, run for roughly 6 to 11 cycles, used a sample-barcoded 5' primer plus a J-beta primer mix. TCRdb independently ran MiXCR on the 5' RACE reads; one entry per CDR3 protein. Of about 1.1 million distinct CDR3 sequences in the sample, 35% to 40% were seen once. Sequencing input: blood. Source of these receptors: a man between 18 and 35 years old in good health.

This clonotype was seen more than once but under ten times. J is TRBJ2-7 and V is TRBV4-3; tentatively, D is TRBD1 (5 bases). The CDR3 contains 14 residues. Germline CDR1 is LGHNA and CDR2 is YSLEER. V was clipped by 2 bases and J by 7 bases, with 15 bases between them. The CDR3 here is CASSQSRENNEQYF. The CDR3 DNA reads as TGCGCCAGCAGCCAAAGCAGGGAAAACAATGAGCAGTACTTC.

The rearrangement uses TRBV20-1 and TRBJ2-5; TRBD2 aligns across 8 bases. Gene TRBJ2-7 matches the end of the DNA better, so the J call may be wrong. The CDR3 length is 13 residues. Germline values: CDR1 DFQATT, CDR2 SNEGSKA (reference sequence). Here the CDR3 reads CSASEREPYEQYF. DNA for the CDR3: TGCAGTGCTAGCGAGCGGGAGCCCTACGAGCAGTACTTC.

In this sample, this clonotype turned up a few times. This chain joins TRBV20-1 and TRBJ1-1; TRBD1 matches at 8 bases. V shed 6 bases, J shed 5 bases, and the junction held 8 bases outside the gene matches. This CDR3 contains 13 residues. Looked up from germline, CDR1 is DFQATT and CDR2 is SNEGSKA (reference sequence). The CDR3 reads CSATQGAGTEAFF. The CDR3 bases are TGCAGTGCCACCCAGGGGGCTGGGACTGAAGCTTTCTTT.

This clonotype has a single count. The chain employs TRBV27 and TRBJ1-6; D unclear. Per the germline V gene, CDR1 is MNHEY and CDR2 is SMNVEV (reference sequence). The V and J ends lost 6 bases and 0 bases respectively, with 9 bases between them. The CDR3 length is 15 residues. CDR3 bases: TGTGCCAGCAGCCGGGCGGACTCCTATAATTCACCCCTCCACTTT. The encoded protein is CASSRADSYNSPLHF.

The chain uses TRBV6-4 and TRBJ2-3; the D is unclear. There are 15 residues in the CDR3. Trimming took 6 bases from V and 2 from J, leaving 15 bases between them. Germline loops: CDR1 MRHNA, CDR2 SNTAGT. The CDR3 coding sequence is TGTGCCAGCAGCTGGACGTACCCTCCCACAGATACGCAGTATTTT. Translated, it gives CASSWTYPPTDTQYF.

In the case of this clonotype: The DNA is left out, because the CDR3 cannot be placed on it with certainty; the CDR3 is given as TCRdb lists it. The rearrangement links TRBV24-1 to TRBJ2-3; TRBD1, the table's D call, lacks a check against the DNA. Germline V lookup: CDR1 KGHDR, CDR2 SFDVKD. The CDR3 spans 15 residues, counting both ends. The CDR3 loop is CATSDSGQGSDTQYF.

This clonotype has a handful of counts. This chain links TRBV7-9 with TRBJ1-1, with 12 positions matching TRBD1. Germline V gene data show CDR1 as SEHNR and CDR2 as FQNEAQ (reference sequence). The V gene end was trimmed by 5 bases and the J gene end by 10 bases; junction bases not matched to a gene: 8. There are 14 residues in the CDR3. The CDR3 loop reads CASSRDRGREVAFF. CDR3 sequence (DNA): TGTGCCAGCAGCCGGGACAGGGGGCGGGAGGTAGCTTTCTTT.

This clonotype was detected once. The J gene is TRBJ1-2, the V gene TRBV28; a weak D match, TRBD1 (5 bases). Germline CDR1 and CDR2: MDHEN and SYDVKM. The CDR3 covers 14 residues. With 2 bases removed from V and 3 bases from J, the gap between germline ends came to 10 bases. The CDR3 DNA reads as TGTGCCAGCAGTTTAGAGGGGTGGGACTATGGCTACACCTTC. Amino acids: CASSLEGWDYGYTF.

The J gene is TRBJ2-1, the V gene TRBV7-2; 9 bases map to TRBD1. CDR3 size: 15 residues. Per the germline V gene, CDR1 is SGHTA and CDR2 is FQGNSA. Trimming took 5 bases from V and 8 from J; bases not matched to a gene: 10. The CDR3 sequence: CASSRDRGVDDEQFF. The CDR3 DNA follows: TGTGCCAGCAGCCGTGACAGGGGGGTTGACGATGAGCAGTTCTTC.

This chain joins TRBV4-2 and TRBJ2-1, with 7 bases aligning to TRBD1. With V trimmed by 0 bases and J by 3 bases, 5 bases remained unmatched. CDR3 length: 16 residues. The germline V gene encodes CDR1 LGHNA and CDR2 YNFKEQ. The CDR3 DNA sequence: TGTGCCAGCAGCCAAGAGGTCAGGGGGTTCTACAATGAGCAGTTCTTC. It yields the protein CASSQEVRGFYNEQFF.

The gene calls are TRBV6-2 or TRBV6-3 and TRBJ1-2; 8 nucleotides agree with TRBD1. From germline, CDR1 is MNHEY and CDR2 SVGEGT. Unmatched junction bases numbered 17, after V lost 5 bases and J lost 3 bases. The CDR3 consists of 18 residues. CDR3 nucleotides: TGTGCCAGCAGTAGACAGGGGCTGGTTCGCATCTCTGACTATGGCTACACCTTC. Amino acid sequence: CASSRQGLVRISDYGYTF.

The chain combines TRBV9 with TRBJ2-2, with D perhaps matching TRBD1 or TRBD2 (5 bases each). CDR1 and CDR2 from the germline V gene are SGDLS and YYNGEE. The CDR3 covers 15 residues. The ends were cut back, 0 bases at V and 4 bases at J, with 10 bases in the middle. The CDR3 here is CASSVDPGPTGELFF. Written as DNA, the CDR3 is TGTGCCAGCAGCGTAGATCCGGGGCCCACCGGGGAGCTGTTTTTT.

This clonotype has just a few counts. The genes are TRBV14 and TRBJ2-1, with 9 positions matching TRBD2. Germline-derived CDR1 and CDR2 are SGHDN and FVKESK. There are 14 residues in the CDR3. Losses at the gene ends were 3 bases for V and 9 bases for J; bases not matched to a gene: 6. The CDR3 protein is CASSHGGGDSEQFF. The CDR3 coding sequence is TGTGCCAGCAGCCACGGCGGGGGGGATAGTGAGCAGTTCTTC.

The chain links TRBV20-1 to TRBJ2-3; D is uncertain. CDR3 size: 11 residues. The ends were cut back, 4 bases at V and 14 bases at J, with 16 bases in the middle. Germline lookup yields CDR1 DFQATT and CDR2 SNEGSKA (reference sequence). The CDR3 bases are TGCAGTGCTACACCGGACGTCCCGCTGTATTTT. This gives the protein CSATPDVPLYF.

CDR3 DNA: TGTGCCAGCAGTGACATCGTAACAGGGGCCTCTAACTATGGCTACACCTTC. Translated: CASSDIVTGASNYGYTF. The chain links TRBV28 to TRBJ1-2; 7 bases are a match to TRBD1. CDR3 length: 17 residues. Looked up from germline, CDR1 is MDHEN and CDR2 is SYDVKM. The junction had 12 bases not matched to a gene; V was cut back by 5 bases and J by 0 bases.

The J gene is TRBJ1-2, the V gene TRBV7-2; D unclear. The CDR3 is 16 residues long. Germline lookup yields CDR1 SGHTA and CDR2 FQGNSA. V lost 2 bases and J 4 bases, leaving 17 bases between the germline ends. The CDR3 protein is CASSLQSDSGSYGYTF. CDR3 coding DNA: TGTGCCAGCAGCTTACAGTCGGACTCTGGCTCCTATGGCTACACCTTC. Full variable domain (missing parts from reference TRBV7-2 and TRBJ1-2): GAGVSQSPSNKVTEKGKDVELRCDPISGHTALYWYRQSLGQGLEFLIYFQGNSAPDKSGLPSDRFSAERTGGSVSTLTIQRTQQEDSAVYLCASSLQSDSGSYGYTFGSGTRLTVV.

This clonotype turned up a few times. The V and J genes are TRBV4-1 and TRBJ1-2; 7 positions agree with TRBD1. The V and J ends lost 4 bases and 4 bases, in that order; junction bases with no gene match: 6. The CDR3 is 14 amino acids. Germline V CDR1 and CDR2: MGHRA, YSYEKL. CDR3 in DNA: TGCGCCAGCAGCCCCAGCCGACAGGGCTATGGCTACACCTTC. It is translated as CASSPSRQGYGYTF.

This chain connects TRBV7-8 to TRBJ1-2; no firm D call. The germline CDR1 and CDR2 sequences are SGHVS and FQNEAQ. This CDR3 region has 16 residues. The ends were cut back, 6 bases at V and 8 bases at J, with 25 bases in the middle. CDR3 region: CASRPGKGPSTRGYTF. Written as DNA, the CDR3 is TGTGCCAGCAGGCCCGGGAAAGGGCCTTCAACGCGGGGCTACACCTTC. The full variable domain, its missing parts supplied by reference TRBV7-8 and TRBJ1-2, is GAGVSQSPRYKVAKRGQDVALRCDPISGHVSLFWYQQALGQGPEFLTYFQNEAQLDKSGLPSDRFFAERPEGSVSTLKIQRTQQEDSAVYLCASRPGKGPSTRGYTFGSGTRLTVV.

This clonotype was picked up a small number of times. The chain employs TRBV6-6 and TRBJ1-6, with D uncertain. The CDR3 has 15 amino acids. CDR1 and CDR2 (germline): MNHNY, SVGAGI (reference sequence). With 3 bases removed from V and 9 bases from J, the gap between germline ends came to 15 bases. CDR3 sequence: CASSYFEGIRSPLHF. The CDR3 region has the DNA TGTGCCAGCAGTTATTTTGAAGGGATACGTTCACCCCTCCACTTT.

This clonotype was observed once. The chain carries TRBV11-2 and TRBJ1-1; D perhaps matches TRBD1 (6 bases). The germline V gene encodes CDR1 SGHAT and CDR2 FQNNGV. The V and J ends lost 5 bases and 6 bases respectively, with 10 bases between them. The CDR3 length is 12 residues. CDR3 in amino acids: CASSRGGAEAFF. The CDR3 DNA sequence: TGTGCCAGCAGCAGGGGGGGGGCTGAAGCTTTCTTT. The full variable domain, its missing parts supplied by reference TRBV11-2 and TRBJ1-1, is EAGVAQSPRYKIIEKRQSVAFWCNPISGHATLYWYQQILGQGPKLLIQFQNNGVVDDSQLPKDRFSAERLKGVDSTLKIQPAKLEDSAVYLCASSRGGAEAFFGQGTRLTVV.

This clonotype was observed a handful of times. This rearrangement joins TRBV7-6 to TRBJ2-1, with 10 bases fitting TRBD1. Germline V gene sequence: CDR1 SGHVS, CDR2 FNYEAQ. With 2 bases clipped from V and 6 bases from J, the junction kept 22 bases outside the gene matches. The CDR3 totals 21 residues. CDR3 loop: CASSLPELTGTGDYKGNEQFF. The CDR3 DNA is TGTGCCAGCAGCTTACCTGAGCTGACCGGGACAGGGGATTATAAGGGCAATGAGCAGTTCTTC.

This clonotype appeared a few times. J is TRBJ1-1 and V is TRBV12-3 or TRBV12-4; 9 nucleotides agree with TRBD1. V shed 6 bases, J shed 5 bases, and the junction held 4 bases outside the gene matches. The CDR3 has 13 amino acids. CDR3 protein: CASRGTGITEAFF. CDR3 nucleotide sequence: TGTGCCAGCAGGGGGACAGGGATAACTGAAGCTTTCTTT.

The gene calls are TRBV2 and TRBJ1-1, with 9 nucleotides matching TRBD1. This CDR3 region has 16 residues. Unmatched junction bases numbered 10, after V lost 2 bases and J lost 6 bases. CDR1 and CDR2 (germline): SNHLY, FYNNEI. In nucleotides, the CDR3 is TGTGCCAGCAGTGAATATCCGGACAGGGGTTTGCCTGAAGCTTTCTTT. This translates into CASSEYPDRGLPEAFF.